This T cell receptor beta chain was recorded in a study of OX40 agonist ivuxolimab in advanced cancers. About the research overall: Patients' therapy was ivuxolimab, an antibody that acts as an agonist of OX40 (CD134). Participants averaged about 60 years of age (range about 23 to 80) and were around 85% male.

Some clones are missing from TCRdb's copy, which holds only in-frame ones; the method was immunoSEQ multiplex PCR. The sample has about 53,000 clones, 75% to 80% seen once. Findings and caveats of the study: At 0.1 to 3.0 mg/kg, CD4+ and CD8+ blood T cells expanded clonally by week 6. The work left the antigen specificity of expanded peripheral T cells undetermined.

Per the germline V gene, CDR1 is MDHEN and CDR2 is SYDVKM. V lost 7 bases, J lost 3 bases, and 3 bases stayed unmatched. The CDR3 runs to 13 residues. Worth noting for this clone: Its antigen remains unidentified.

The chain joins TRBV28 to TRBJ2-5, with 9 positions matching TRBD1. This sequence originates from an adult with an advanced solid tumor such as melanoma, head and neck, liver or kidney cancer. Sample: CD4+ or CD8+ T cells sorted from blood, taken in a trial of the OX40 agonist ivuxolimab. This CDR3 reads CASTRTGEETQYF. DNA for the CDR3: TGTGCCAGCACCCGGACAGGGGAAGAGACCCAGTACTTC.